The 27 T cell receptor beta chains below all came from one sample that was sequenced in a study of T cell responses to AZD1222 COVID-19 vaccine. TCRdb keeps only in-frame clones here, not all; method: immunoSEQ multiplex PCR. The profile shows fewer than 150,000 clones, 87% of them singletons. The sequenced sample was peripheral blood, obtained on day 0 of AZD1222 vaccination. The receptors were sampled from an adult in good health.

The CDR3 spells CASSWGQRVEAFF. The CDR3 region has the DNA TGTGCCAGCAGCTGGGGACAGAGAGTTGAAGCTTTCTTT. This sequence joins TRBV7-2 and TRBJ1-1, with 7 bases that match TRBD1. Germline assignment: CDR1 SGHTA and CDR2 FQGNSA. V lost 4 bases to trimming and J lost 7 bases; unmatched junction nucleotides: 6. This CDR3 has 13 amino acids.

This clone was detected a few times. The chain uses TRBV18 and TRBJ2-7; D perhaps matches TRBD1 (6 bases). Between the trimmed V and J ends, which lost 0 bases and 4 bases, there was a span of 10 bases. The CDR3 sequence is 14 residues long. Germline CDR1 is KGHSH and CDR2 is LQKENI. CDR3 region: CASSPPSRGYEQYF. In nucleotides, the CDR3 is TGTGCCAGCTCACCACCGTCCAGGGGTTACGAGCAGTACTTC.

The rearrangement joins TRBV9 to TRBJ2-1, with TRBD2 matching 7 bases. The CDR3 is 15 residues long. After removal of 4 bases from V and 4 bases from J, the junction contained 8 bases not matched to a gene. The V gene's germline CDR1 is SGDLS and CDR2 YYNGEE. The CDR3 DNA is TGTGCCAGCAGCCCTGACTACGGGGGGTACAATGAGCAGTTCTTC. This sequence encodes CASSPDYGGYNEQFF.

V gene TRBV5-1 combines with J gene TRBJ2-1; D is unclear. Germline CDR1 reads SGHRS; CDR2 reads YFSETQ. With 4 bases removed from V and 0 bases from J, the gap between germline ends came to 11 bases. CDR3 length equals 15 residues. The CDR3 here is CASSLDRYSYNEQFF. CDR3 coding DNA: TGCGCCAGCAGCCTCGACCGATACTCCTACAATGAGCAGTTCTTC.

V and J are TRBV4-2 and TRBJ1-5; D is ambiguous. This CDR3 has 16 residues. Germline CDR1 LGHNA, CDR2 YNFKEQ. The ends were cut back, 4 bases at V and 2 bases at J, with 15 bases in the middle. DNA for the CDR3: TGTGCCAGCAGCCCACACGGAGAGAGGGGCAATCAGCCCCAGCATTTT. This codes for CASSPHGERGNQPQHF.

The CDR3 protein is CAWSRDKRNQPQHF. The CDR3 DNA is TGTGCCTGGAGTCGGGACAAGCGCAATCAGCCCCAGCATTTT. The chain is built from TRBV30 and TRBJ1-5; D may be TRBD1 (6 bases). The CDR3 sequence is 14 residues long. Trimming stripped 2 bases from V and 2 bases from J, with 10 bases between. Germline lookup yields CDR1 GTSNPN and CDR2 SVGIG (reference sequence).

CDR3 sequence reads: CASSTRGPQPQHF. The DNA of the CDR3 is TGCGCCAGCAGCACCCGGGGGCCCCAGCCCCAGCATTTT. The rearrangement links TRBV4-1 to TRBJ1-5, with a tentative D call TRBD1 (6 bases). The germline V gene encodes CDR1 MGHRA and CDR2 YSYEKL. The CDR3 sequence is 13 residues long. Trimming shortened V by 5 bases and J by 7 bases, and 12 bases separated the two germline ends.

On this clone: Given the absence of the conserved phenylalanine or tryptophan at the CDR3 end, a read error is likely. The DNA is left out, because the CDR3 cannot be placed on it with certainty; the CDR3 is given as TCRdb lists it. The V and J genes are TRBV2 and TRBJ1-2; the DNA was not compared with TRBD1, the D call given in the table. The germline CDR1 and CDR2 sequences are SNHLY and FYNNEI. The CDR3 length is 11 residues, termini included. The CDR3 loop reads CASSGEQSNLP.

The CDR3 spells CASSLTKGAGAEAFF. DNA of the CDR3: TGTGCCAGCAGCTTAACAAAGGGGGCCGGGGCTGAAGCTTTCTTT. This rearrangement joins TRBV7-6 to TRBJ1-1, with 7 bases lining up with TRBD1. Germline lookup yields CDR1 SGHVS and CDR2 FNYEAQ. The CDR3 spans 15 residues. V was clipped by 2 bases and J by 6 bases; unmatched bases: 9.

J is TRBJ1-5 and V is TRBV19; a possible D gene is TRBD1 (5 bases). This CDR3 has 17 amino acids. In germline, CDR1 is LNHDA, CDR2 SQIVND (reference sequence). Between the trimmed V and J ends, which lost 3 bases and 3 bases, there was a span of 18 bases. CDR3 loop: CASSIRTGLKDNQPQHF. The CDR3 nucleotides read TGTGCCAGTAGTATCCGAACGGGACTAAAGGACAATCAGCCCCAGCATTTT. Based on the CDR3 plus reference TRBV19 and TRBJ1-5, the full variable domain is DGGITQSPKYLFRKEGQNVTLSCEQNLNHDAMYWYRQDPGQGLRLIYYSQIVNDFQKGDIAEGYSVSREKKESFPLTVTSAQKNPTAFYLCASSIRTGLKDNQPQHFGDGTRLSIL.

This clone appeared once. The chain joins TRBV5-1 to TRBJ1-1, with D possibly TRBD1 on 5 matching bases. This CDR3 region has 13 residues. The ends were cut back, 4 bases at V and 3 bases at J, with 10 bases in the middle. The germline gives CDR1 SGHRS, CDR2 YFSETQ. The CDR3 coding sequence is TGCGCCAGCAGCCCGGGGCGCGACACTGAAGCTTTCTTT. The encoded protein is CASSPGRDTEAFF.

V usage is TRBV6-6 and J usage is TRBJ1-1; D unresolved. Trimming removed 6 bases from V and 1 base from J, with 3 bases in between. Germline-derived CDR1 and CDR2 are MNHNY and SVGAGI (reference sequence). CDR3 length equals 11 residues. This chain's CDR3 is CASRENTEAFF. The CDR3 region has the DNA TGTGCCAGCAGAGAGAACACTGAAGCTTTCTTT.

The rearrangement links TRBV9 to TRBJ2-3, with TRBD2 as a possible D gene (6 bases). CDR1 is SGDLS, CDR2 YYNGEE, per germline. The CDR3 covers 15 residues. V lost 1 base and J lost 6, with 15 bases in between. The CDR3 bases are TGTGCCAGCAGCGTATTTGGAGGGGAAGGGGATACGCAGTATTTT. Translating gives CASSVFGGEGDTQYF.

J is TRBJ2-7 and V is TRBV4-1, with D maybe TRBD1 (6 bases). The CDR3 is 14 amino acids. From germline, CDR1 is MGHRA and CDR2 YSYEKL. V lost 5 bases to trimming and J lost 2 bases, with 13 bases between them. CDR3 region: CASSNRDTTYEQYF. The CDR3 nucleotides read TGCGCCAGCAGCAACCGGGACACTACCTACGAGCAGTACTTC.

The chain carries TRBV29-1 and TRBJ2-3, with D possibly being TRBD2 (6 bases). Trimming took 0 bases from V and 3 from J, leaving 10 bases between them. Germline CDR1 SQVTM, CDR2 ANQGSEA. The CDR3 contains 14 residues. In DNA form, the CDR3 reads TGCAGCGTTGAAGATCCCGGGGGAACAGATACGCAGTATTTT. It encodes CSVEDPGGTDTQYF.

The rearrangement links TRBV7-9 to TRBJ1-2; D is ambiguous. CDR1 is SEHNR and CDR2 is FQNEAQ in the germline V gene (reference sequence). The CDR3 covers 15 residues. Trimming stripped 5 bases from V and 4 bases from J, with 17 bases between. The CDR3 bases are TGTGCCAGCAGCCAAACGGAGGGCCTGCCCTATGGCTACACCTTC. Translation gives CASSQTEGLPYGYTF.

The chain combines TRBV9 with TRBJ2-5; 7 positions agree with TRBD2. Germline CDR1 SGDLS, CDR2 YYNGEE. V was clipped by 0 bases and J by 1 base; unmatched bases: 3. This CDR3 has 15 amino acids. CDR3 region: CASSVVGGGQETQYF. The DNA for the CDR3 is TGTGCCAGCAGCGTAGTGGGCGGGGGCCAAGAGACCCAGTACTTC.

The genes are TRBV7-9 and TRBJ1-1, with TRBD1 matching over 8 bases. Looked up from germline, CDR1 is SEHNR and CDR2 is FQNEAQ (reference sequence). V lost 5 bases, J lost 4 bases, and 6 bases stayed unmatched. The CDR3 length is 14 residues. The CDR3 region has the DNA TGTGCCAGCAGCCTCCGGACAGGGCGCACTGAAGCTTTCTTT. Amino acid sequence: CASSLRTGRTEAFF.

V is TRBV2 and J is TRBJ2-7; 8 positions agree with TRBD1. This CDR3 is 12 amino acids long. Germline CDR1 is SNHLY and CDR2 is FYNNEI. V shed 8 bases, J shed 6 bases, and the junction held 6 bases outside the gene matches. CDR3 DNA: TGTGCCAGCGGACAGGGACCAGGCGAGCAGTACTTC. Translating it yields CASGQGPGEQYF.

This chain joins TRBV14 and TRBJ2-7; the D is unclear. The germline V and J ends were trimmed by 4 bases and 7 bases, with 11 bases remaining between them. Germline V gene lookup returns CDR1 SGHDN and CDR2 FVKESK. This CDR3 spans 12 amino acids. The CDR3 nucleotides are TGTGCCAGCAGCCTCCCCATGGGAGAGCAGTACTTC. It specifies CASSLPMGEQYF.

The CDR3 sequence: CAWPSGAEIYEQYF. CDR3 DNA: TGTGCCTGGCCCTCTGGAGCGGAGATTTACGAGCAGTACTTC. The chain is built from TRBV30 and TRBJ2-7; D is possibly TRBD2 (5 bases). The CDR3 is made up of 14 amino acids. Deletions cut 5 bases from V and 4 bases from J, with 18 bases between. The V gene's germline CDR1 is GTSNPN and CDR2 SVGIG (reference sequence). The whole variable domain, filled in from reference TRBV30 and TRBJ2-7, reads SQTIHQWPATLVQPVGSPLSLECTVEGTSNPNLYWYRQAAGRGLQLLFYSVGIGQISSEVPQNLSASRPQDRQFILSSKKLLLSDSGFYLCAWPSGAEIYEQYFGPGTRLTVT.

This clone was found once. The chain carries TRBV28 and TRBJ1-2, with a possible D match to TRBD1 (6 bases). Deletions cut 4 bases from V and 1 base from J, with 13 bases between. The germline CDR1 and CDR2 sequences are MDHEN and SYDVKM. The CDR3 loop spans 15 amino acids. The CDR3 reads CASSYGRGNNYGYTF. The CDR3 nucleotides read TGTGCCAGCAGTTACGGCAGGGGTAATAACTATGGCTACACCTTC.

The V call is TRBV19, the J call TRBJ1-6, with D maybe TRBD1 (5 bases). V lost 1 base to trimming and J lost 5 bases, with 9 bases between them. There are 15 residues in the CDR3. Per the germline V gene, CDR1 is LNHDA and CDR2 is SQIVND (reference sequence). The CDR3 reads CASSIGRGHNSPLHF. CDR3 nucleotide sequence: TGTGCCAGTAGTATAGGGCGGGGCCATAATTCACCCCTCCACTTT.

The chain recombines TRBV7-8 with TRBJ2-5, with D possibly matching TRBD2 (6 bases). The V gene lost 5 bases and the J gene lost 3 bases, with 13 bases spanning the gap. This CDR3 comprises 14 residues. CDR1 SGHVS and CDR2 FQNEAQ come from the germline V gene. Here the CDR3 DNA reads TGTGCCAGCAGCCTCGGACGGGGGAAAGAGACCCAGTACTTC. Encoded protein: CASSLGRGKETQYF. Full variable domain (remainder filled in from reference TRBV7-8 and TRBJ2-5): GAGVSQSPRYKVAKRGQDVALRCDPISGHVSLFWYQQALGQGPEFLTYFQNEAQLDKSGLPSDRFFAERPEGSVSTLKIQRTQQEDSAVYLCASSLGRGKETQYFGPGTRLLVL.

V is TRBV7-9 and J is TRBJ1-1; D not resolved. CDR3 length equals 12 residues. V lost 3 bases to trimming and J lost 5 bases, with 7 bases between them. Germline V gene data show CDR1 as SEHNR and CDR2 as FQNEAQ (reference sequence). CDR3 bases: TGTGCCAGCAGCTTCCAGGTAACTGAAGCTTTCTTT. Amino acids: CASSFQVTEAFF.

The chain has TRBV5-1 and TRBJ2-5, with no clear D. The CDR3 totals 14 residues. CDR1 and CDR2 (germline): SGHRS, YFSETQ. Trimming pared 0 bases from V and 5 bases from J, leaving 11 bases between. The CDR3 coding sequence is TGCGCCAGCAGCTTGGGCCGGGCCCAGGAGACCCAGTACTTC. This translates into CASSLGRAQETQYF. The variable domain in full, completed from reference TRBV5-1 and TRBJ2-5, reads KAGVTQTPRYLIKTRGQQVTLSCSPISGHRSVSWYQQTPGQGLQFLFEYFSETQRNKGNFPGRFSGRQFSNSRSEMNVSTLELGDSALYLCASSLGRAQETQYFGPGTRLLVL.

The chain joins TRBV7-6 to TRBJ2-7; D may be TRBD1 or TRBD2 (5 bases each). This CDR3 is built from 16 residues. Germline assignment: CDR1 SGHVS and CDR2 FNYEAQ. The V end lost 5 bases, the J end lost 1 base, and 18 bases lay between the germline ends. CDR3 sequence (DNA): TGTGCCAGCAGCCCGAGAGGGACGGAGATGTCCTACGAGCAGTACTTC. As protein: CASSPRGTEMSYEQYF.